This note documents a single T cell receptor beta chain sequence. The target of this receptor is not known. Per-base qualities were not stored, and no clone one base away is much larger. The V end loses 7 bases and the J end loses 0 bases, and a stretch of 4 bases separates them. The germline V gene gives CDR1 as MNHEY and CDR2 as SVGAGI. Taken from cysteine to phenylalanine, the CDR3 has 12 residues. This entry keeps only the CDR3 DNA: 36 bases, framed from base 1. This entry is derived from a study of T cell responses to AZD1222 COVID-19 vaccine (dated by TCRdb to the early 2020s). With regard to the full study: TCR sequencing was performed for 230 to 250 trial participants, of whom around 200 were given two doses of AZD1222 and around 25 were given two doses of MenACWY control vaccine. Trial participants were enrolled by age into 18-55, 56-69 and 70-plus year subgroups, with about 150, 28 and 57 TCR-sequenced participants respectively. The full study reports these points: CD4 TCRs associated with the vaccine covered the entire spike protein, and the dominant responses were in regions 160-218 and 743-854. A significant rise in spike-specific TCR breadth and depth was observed after two AZD1222 doses relative to day 0 and relative to MenACWY recipients. No day 14 peak-response samples were available, so repertoires were characterized only after the peak T cell response. Conclusions about previously exposed vaccinees were limited because only a handful of AZD1222 recipients were SARS-CoV-2 seropositive at baseline. The 56-69-year group was small, and its depth increase did not reach significance, likely because of low power. Participants were mostly white British, with more females than males. The authors suggested clonal diversity may have been underestimated. Nearly half of unique spike-specific TCRs reportedly recognized epitopes outside regions mutated in the B.1.351 and B.1.1.7 variants.

The CDR3 regions of human TCRbeta chains were analyzed by immunosequencing. The paper's data handling went like this. TCRs in the repertoires were matched against a reference library of SARS-CoV-2-specific TCRs that had been generated with the MIRA antigen-specificity platform. Breadth was defined as the fraction of unique TCRs that were SARS-CoV-2-associated, and depth was defined as the fraction of total T cells that were SARS-CoV-2-associated. Using the MIRA data, every spike-specific TCR was mapped to the spike region that the TCR reacted to and assigned to either a CD4 or a CD8 class. Log10-transformed breadth and depth values were compared by one-way ANOVA with Sidak's multiple comparisons tests. Imported from immuneACCESS, the table was reduced by TCRdb to in-frame sequences with V and J called. These copies leave out some clones; in studies compared against another copy, an unresolved V gene accounts for under half, and the cause of the remainder is not known. The V and J calls and the clone size are those of that table, but D and trimming were determined from the DNA. This sample holds some 96,000 clones; around 87% were observed only once. The leading ten clones occupy 4% to 5% of the sample.

The sample's time point label, decoded: baseline before first vaccination. The sample's treatment or condition label is to be understood as: meningococcal conjugate vaccine given as trial control. The vaccinee samples were drawn from two UK trials, COV001 and COV002, one of which was a single-blind randomized controlled phase 2/3 trial testing AZD1222 (ChAdOx1 nCoV-19) in healthy adults. For TCRbeta chain sequencing, PBMC samples from trial participants were taken at day 0 and at day 28 after the second dose. This clonotype originated in an adult in good health. The starting material was peripheral blood, obtained on day 0 of MenACWY control vaccination. The chain uses TRBV6-5 and TRBJ1-3; the D gene is not confidently resolved. The CDR3 protein: CASTDSGNTIYF. The nucleotides read TGTGCCAGCACCGACTCTGGAAACACCATATATTTT.